Below are 23 T cell receptor beta chains sequenced from a single sample in a study of cytomegalovirus exposure and HLA in healthy donors. In the PCR, 60 Vbeta and 13 Jbeta primers were used. The data were produced by immunoSEQ multiplex PCR, yet TCRdb's version contains in-frame clones alone and is incomplete. The sample has roughly 150,000 clones; 80% are singletons. The sample was PBMCs. Receptor source: a man in his thirties or forties in good health and CMV-seronegative.

The chain carries TRBV18 and TRBJ2-7, with 9 bases fitting TRBD2. CDR1 is KGHSH, CDR2 LQKENI, per germline. CDR3 length: 16 amino acids. The trim removed 6 bases at V and 3 bases at J, leaving 12 bases unmatched. The DNA of the CDR3 is TGTGCCAGCTCCACCCAGACTAGCGGTAATATCTACGAGCAGTACTTC. It encodes CASSTQTSGNIYEQYF.

This clone was seen more than once but under ten times. V is TRBV5-1 and J is TRBJ2-1, with 12 nucleotides matching TRBD2. The CDR3 has 16 amino acids. Germline trimming cut 6 bases from V and 1 base from J; bases unmatched to any gene: 5. Germline V gene sequence: CDR1 SGHRS, CDR2 YFSETQ. In DNA form, the CDR3 reads TGCGCCAGCACCAAGACTAGCGGGGGTTCCTACAATGAGCAGTTCTTC. Its translation: CASTKTSGGSYNEQFF. Filled out from reference TRBV5-1 and TRBJ2-1, the complete variable domain reads KAGVTQTPRYLIKTRGQQVTLSCSPISGHRSVSWYQQTPGQGLQFLFEYFSETQRNKGNFPGRFSGRQFSNSRSEMNVSTLELGDSALYLCASTKTSGGSYNEQFFGPGTRLTVL.

This clone occurred once. The chain carries TRBV5-1 and TRBJ1-5; no clear D. CDR3 length: 13 residues. Germline loops: CDR1 SGHRS, CDR2 YFSETQ. Trimming pared 0 bases from V and 6 bases from J, leaving 7 bases between. The CDR3 sequence is CASSLEGGQPQHF. The CDR3, as DNA: TGCGCCAGCAGCTTGGAGGGAGGTCAGCCCCAGCATTTT.

The chain employs TRBV5-6 and TRBJ2-7, with D perhaps matching TRBD1 (5 bases). Looked up from germline, CDR1 is SGHDT and CDR2 is YYEEEE. This CDR3 is 17 amino acids long. V shed 3 bases and J shed 0 bases, with 19 bases lying between them. The chain's CDR3 is CASSWGSEAISSYEQYF. The CDR3 DNA reads TGTGCCAGCAGCTGGGGCTCCGAAGCGATCAGCTCCTACGAGCAGTACTTC.

CDR3 sequence reads: CASSILARETQYF. In DNA, the CDR3 is TGTGCCAGCAGTATACTAGCGCGGGAGACCCAGTACTTC. The chain combines TRBV2 with TRBJ2-5, with TRBD2 identical over 7 bases. CDR3 length: 13 residues. Germline V gene data show CDR1 as SNHLY and CDR2 as FYNNEI. After removal of 5 bases from V and 5 bases from J, the junction contained 5 bases not matched to a gene.

The CDR3 nucleotides are TGTGCCAGCAGGCCACCGGGAACTCATAATTCACCCCTCCACTTT. Encoded protein: CASRPPGTHNSPLHF. The J gene is TRBJ1-6, the V gene TRBV6-5, with unresolved D. Trimming took 6 bases from V and 5 from J, leaving 14 bases between them. The CDR3 extends over 15 amino acids. Germline lookup yields CDR1 MNHEY and CDR2 SVGAGI.

The chain has TRBV2 and TRBJ2-3; 10 positions match TRBD2. V lost 0 bases, J lost 5 bases, and 5 bases stayed unmatched. This CDR3 is 16 amino acids long. Germline V gene data show CDR1 as SNHLY and CDR2 as FYNNEI. CDR3 loop: CASSEALAGVKDTQYF. The CDR3 DNA follows: TGTGCCAGCAGTGAAGCTCTAGCGGGAGTTAAAGATACGCAGTATTTT. The whole variable domain, filled in from reference TRBV2 and TRBJ2-3, reads EPEVTQTPSHQVTQMGQEVILRCVPISNHLYFYWYRQILGQKVEFLVSFYNNEISEKSEIFDDQFSVERPDGSNFTLKIRSTKLEDSAMYFCASSEALAGVKDTQYFGPGTRLTVL.

The V and J genes are TRBV7-2 and TRBJ2-3; 8 nucleotides align to TRBD2. V dropped 5 bases and J dropped 4; count of bases not matched to a gene: 14. The CDR3 is 17 amino acids. The germline CDR1 and CDR2 sequences are SGHTA and FQGNSA. Written as DNA, the CDR3 is TGTGCCAGCAGCCAAGCCCCCAGCGGGAGAAGCTCAGATACGCAGTATTTT. This codes for CASSQAPSGRSSDTQYF.

This chain links TRBV4-3 with TRBJ2-1, with TRBD2 as a possible D gene (6 bases). This CDR3 has 15 residues. Germline values: CDR1 LGHNA, CDR2 YSLEER. V lost 6 bases, J lost 7 bases, and 19 bases lay in between. CDR3 region: CASSFSREGRNEQFF. Here the CDR3 DNA reads TGCGCCAGCAGTTTCAGCCGTGAGGGGAGGAATGAGCAGTTCTTC.

Note on this clone: At the DNA level, this CDR3 is encoded by other sequences in the same sample as well. J is TRBJ1-3 and V is TRBV10-1; tentatively, D is TRBD1 (6 bases). The V gene lost 3 bases and the J gene lost 0 bases, with 6 bases spanning the gap. This CDR3 region has 14 residues. Germline CDR1 is WNHNN and CDR2 is SYGVQD (reference sequence). The CDR3 DNA follows: TGCGCCAGCAGTGAAGGGGGCTCTGGAAACACCATATATTTT. Protein product: CASSEGGSGNTIYF.

The V call is TRBV18, the J call TRBJ2-3; D remains ambiguous. CDR1 and CDR2 (germline): KGHSH, LQKENI. The CDR3 consists of 15 residues. The V gene lost 2 bases and the J gene lost 0 bases, with 9 bases spanning the gap. CDR3 nucleotide sequence: TGTGCCAGCTCACCAGACATCCTTAGCACAGATACGCAGTATTTT. It yields the protein CASSPDILSTDTQYF.

The chain employs TRBV30 and TRBJ2-7; D might be TRBD1 (5 bases). Germline loops: CDR1 GTSNPN, CDR2 SVGIG (reference sequence). CDR3 length equals 13 residues. V dropped 0 bases and J dropped 2 bases, with 8 bases sitting between them. CDR3 nucleotides: TGTGCCTGGAGTGTGGGGCATGCCTACGAGCAGTACTTC. As protein: CAWSVGHAYEQYF.

This clone was seen once. V and J are TRBV15 and TRBJ1-1; D may be TRBD1 (6 bases). The CDR3 has 16 residues. The germline V gene has CDR1 LNHNV and CDR2 YYDKDF (reference sequence). Trimming shortened V by 3 bases and J by 3 bases, and 17 bases separated the two germline ends. CDR3: CATSRRSGPGDTEAFF. The CDR3, as DNA: TGTGCCACCAGCAGGAGGTCAGGCCCAGGGGACACTGAAGCTTTCTTT.

The J gene is TRBJ2-3, the V gene TRBV30, with TRBD1 as a possible D gene (6 bases). CDR1 and CDR2 from the germline V gene are GTSNPN and SVGIG (reference sequence). CDR3 size: 15 residues. Trimming left V 0 bases short and J 0 bases short, with 10 bases between. CDR3 nucleotide sequence: TGTGCCTGGAGTGTTGGACAGACTAGCACAGATACGCAGTATTTT. Residues: CAWSVGQTSTDTQYF.

This clone was observed a single time. The chain carries TRBV28 and TRBJ2-7; 7 positions agree with TRBD1. The V and J ends lost 7 bases and 7 bases, in that order; junction bases with no gene match: 16. This CDR3 is built from 15 residues. CDR1 and CDR2 from the germline V gene are MDHEN and SYDVKM. The CDR3 loop is CASTSNRGAQGEQYF. CDR3 nucleotide sequence: TGTGCCAGCACCAGTAACAGGGGCGCCCAGGGGGAGCAGTACTTC. The full variable domain, its missing parts supplied by reference TRBV28 and TRBJ2-7, is DVKVTQSSRYLVKRTGEKVFLECVQDMDHENMFWYRQDPGLGLRLIYFSYDVKMKEKGDIPEGYSVSREKKERFSLILESASTNQTSMYLCASTSNRGAQGEQYFGPGTRLTVT.

This chain joins TRBV5-4 and TRBJ2-1; 11 nucleotides align to TRBD2. CDR3 length: 15 amino acids. The trim removed 0 bases at V and 7 bases at J, leaving 3 bases unmatched. Germline V gene sequence: CDR1 SGHNT, CDR2 YYREEE (reference sequence). This CDR3 is CASSLALAGANEQFF. The CDR3 region has the DNA TGTGCCAGCAGCTTGGCACTAGCGGGAGCGAATGAGCAGTTCTTC.

The chain combines TRBV5-1 with TRBJ1-6; 8 bases are shared with TRBD1. The V segment lost 3 bases and the J segment 9 bases; nucleotides outside the gene matches: 8. Germline values: CDR1 SGHRS, CDR2 YFSETQ. This CDR3 has 15 amino acids. The CDR3 region is CASSSQTGETSPLHF. CDR3 in DNA: TGCGCCAGCAGCTCCCAGACAGGGGAAACTTCACCCCTCCACTTT.

The J gene is TRBJ1-1, the V gene TRBV6-5; TRBD1 matches at 8 bases. Germline V gene lookup returns CDR1 MNHEY and CDR2 SVGAGI. CDR3 length: 14 residues. The ends lost 6 bases at V and 3 bases at J; junction bases unmatched: 6. CDR3 DNA: TGTGCCAGCAGCAGGGGGCGAGTCTACACTGAAGCTTTCTTT. This sequence encodes CASSRGRVYTEAFF.

The rearrangement joins TRBV30 to TRBJ1-2; 8 nucleotides agree with TRBD1. The ends lost 3 bases at V and 4 bases at J; junction bases unmatched: 4. Germline-derived CDR1 and CDR2 are GTSNPN and SVGIG (reference sequence). This CDR3 has 13 amino acids. Here the CDR3 reads CAWRQGGGYGYTF. The CDR3 DNA is TGTGCCTGGAGACAGGGGGGCGGCTATGGCTACACCTTC.

A single count supports this clone. The V gene is TRBV30, the J gene TRBJ1-1, with 8 bases matching TRBD1. The ends lost 5 bases at V and 10 bases at J; junction bases unmatched: 9. In germline, CDR1 is GTSNPN, CDR2 SVGIG (reference sequence). This CDR3 spans 12 amino acids. The CDR3 DNA sequence: TGTGCCTGGGGACAGGGAGGGGAGGGAGCTTTCTTT. This gives the protein CAWGQGGEGAFF.

J is TRBJ2-5 and V is TRBV9; 14 nucleotides align to TRBD2. Per the germline V gene, CDR1 is SGDLS and CDR2 is YYNGEE. The trim removed 3 bases at V and 4 bases at J, leaving 2 bases unmatched. The CDR3 has 15 residues. CDR3 sequence: CASSGTSGGRETQYF. As DNA, the CDR3 is TGTGCCAGCAGCGGGACTAGCGGGGGGCGAGAGACCCAGTACTTC.

J is TRBJ1-1 and V is TRBV10-3; TRBD1 is a possible D gene (6 bases). The CDR3 totals 14 residues. V lost 5 bases and J lost 5, with 15 bases in between. Germline V gene lookup returns CDR1 ENHRY and CDR2 SYGVKD. CDR3 amino acids: CAISIQGGETEAFF. CDR3 coding DNA: TGTGCCATCAGTATACAGGGTGGGGAAACTGAAGCTTTCTTT.

V usage is TRBV6-6 and J usage is TRBJ2-3; D is uncertain. Germline values: CDR1 MNHNY, CDR2 SVGAGI (reference sequence). V was cut by 4 bases and J by 0 bases, with 8 bases left in between. The CDR3 runs to 14 residues. CDR3 DNA: TGTGCCAGCAGTTGGCGGCAAAGCACAGATACGCAGTATTTT. Residues: CASSWRQSTDTQYF.